What follows are 17 T cell receptor beta chains derived from one specimen sequenced in a study of blood T cells in healthy people across ages. The second PCR ran roughly 6 to 11 cycles with a sample-barcoded 5' primer and J-beta primers. TCRdb passed the 5' RACE reads through MiXCR, listing each CDR3 protein once. Altogether some 1.1 million distinct CDR3 sequences are present, 35% to 40% being singletons, with the ten largest covering about 12%. Sequenced input: blood. Receptors were obtained from a young man in good health.

V gene TRBV7-2 combines with J gene TRBJ2-1; 8 bases are shared with TRBD2. Unmatched junction bases numbered 2, after V lost 3 bases and J lost 4 bases. The CDR3 runs 14 residues. The germline CDR1 and CDR2 sequences are SGHTA and FQGNSA. The CDR3 loop reads CASSFAGGYNEQFF. The CDR3 coding sequence is TGTGCCAGCAGCTTCGCGGGGGGATACAATGAGCAGTTCTTC.

This chain connects TRBV13 to TRBJ1-5; 8 bases are shared with TRBD1. CDR3 length: 12 residues. V shed 7 bases, J shed 7 bases, and the junction held 3 bases outside the gene matches. Germline V lookup: CDR1 PRHDT, CDR2 FYEKMQ (reference sequence). The chain's CDR3 is CASNRGGQPQHF. DNA for the CDR3: TGTGCCAGCAACAGGGGGGGCCAGCCCCAGCATTTT.

This chain uses TRBV29-1 with TRBJ2-3; 7 positions agree with TRBD2. CDR1 is SQVTM, CDR2 ANQGSEA, per germline. V gave up 2 bases and J gave up 1 base; unmatched junction bases: 9. This CDR3 has 16 amino acids. CDR3 sequence reads: CSVESGEGGGTDTQYF. The CDR3 coding sequence is TGCAGCGTTGAAAGTGGTGAGGGAGGGGGCACAGATACGCAGTATTTT.

The V and J genes are TRBV9 and TRBJ1-2, with D unresolved. The CDR3 loop spans 11 amino acids. Germline CDR1 SGDLS, CDR2 YYNGEE. V dropped 7 bases and J dropped 8 bases, with 12 bases sitting between them. Written as DNA, the CDR3 is TGTGCCAGCCTCCGGAATGGCGGCTACACCTTC. This encodes CASLRNGGYTF.

This clonotype was counted only a few times. The genes are TRBV4-3 and TRBJ1-5; TRBD1 agrees at 8 bases. This CDR3 comprises 15 residues. CDR1 and CDR2 from the germline V gene are LGHNA and YSLEER. The trim removed 4 bases at V and 7 bases at J, leaving 9 bases unmatched. The CDR3 coding sequence is TGCGCCAGCAGCCTAGACAGGGGATCGCGACAGCCCCAGCATTTT. It translates to CASSLDRGSRQPQHF.

This clonotype appeared a single time. The rearrangement joins TRBV9 to TRBJ2-6; D is unclear. CDR1 and CDR2 from the germline V gene are SGDLS and YYNGEE. The CDR3 totals 17 residues. V lost 3 bases and J lost 3, with 16 bases in between. The CDR3 region has the DNA TGTGCCAGCAGCGGGCCTTTGCGGCCGGATGGGGCCAACGTCCTGACTTTC. This gives the protein CASSGPLRPDGANVLTF.

The chain has TRBV7-9 and TRBJ2-1; D may be TRBD1 or TRBD2 (5 bases each). With 5 bases removed from V and 13 bases from J, the gap between germline ends came to 12 bases. CDR1 and CDR2 (germline): SEHNR, FQNEAQ (reference sequence). The CDR3 covers 11 residues. The CDR3 loop is CASSGGGTQFF. In DNA, the CDR3 is TGTGCCAGCAGCGGTGGGGGAACTCAGTTCTTC.

The genes are TRBV7-2 and TRBJ1-1; D not certain. Germline V gives CDR1 SGHTA, CDR2 FQGNSA. V lost 3 bases and J 1 base, leaving 9 bases between the germline ends. This CDR3 has 14 residues. The DNA of the CDR3 is TGTGCCAGCAGCTTTGGAACAAAGAACACTGAAGCTTTCTTT. It codes for CASSFGTKNTEAFF.

The chain recombines TRBV5-1 with TRBJ2-3; 7 positions agree with TRBD1. Looked up from germline, CDR1 is SGHRS and CDR2 is YFSETQ. J lost 3 bases, V lost 2 bases, and 6 bases had no gene match. The CDR3 is made up of 15 amino acids. The CDR3, as DNA: TGCGCCAGCAGCTTCCGGGACAGCCAAACAGATACGCAGTATTTT. This sequence encodes CASSFRDSQTDTQYF.

The gene calls are TRBV10-3 and TRBJ1-5, with TRBD1 identical over 8 bases. Germline loops: CDR1 ENHRY, CDR2 SYGVKD. With 7 bases clipped from V and 6 bases from J, the junction kept 11 bases outside the gene matches. This CDR3 contains 15 residues. The DNA of the CDR3 is TGTGCCATCATCGCTGGAACAGGGGGGAGTCAGCCCCAGCATTTT. Translation gives CAIIAGTGGSQPQHF.

The chain employs TRBV11-2 and TRBJ2-5; D is undetermined. Trimming pared 0 bases from V and 11 bases from J, leaving 10 bases between. Looked up from germline, CDR1 is SGHAT and CDR2 is FQNNGV. The CDR3 sequence is 12 residues long. The CDR3 spells CASSLDSLPQYF. In DNA form, the CDR3 reads TGTGCCAGCAGCTTAGATTCACTACCGCAGTACTTC. Full variable domain (remainder filled in from reference TRBV11-2 and TRBJ2-5): EAGVAQSPRYKIIEKRQSVAFWCNPISGHATLYWYQQILGQGPKLLIQFQNNGVVDDSQLPKDRFSAERLKGVDSTLKIQPAKLEDSAVYLCASSLDSLPQYFGPGTRLLVL.

V is TRBV27 and J is TRBJ1-2; no clear D. The CDR3 totals 14 residues. Germline V lookup: CDR1 MNHEY, CDR2 SMNVEV (reference sequence). The ends were cut back, 0 bases at V and 1 base at J, with 6 bases in the middle. As DNA, the CDR3 is TGTGCCAGCAGTTTATCTACAAATAACTATGGCTACACCTTC. Protein sequence: CASSLSTNNYGYTF.

This clonotype has ten or more counts. This chain uses TRBV9 with TRBJ2-1; D call uncertain. V lost 0 bases to trimming and J lost 10 bases, with 11 bases between them. This CDR3 is 13 amino acids long. Germline assignment: CDR1 SGDLS and CDR2 YYNGEE. CDR3 sequence: CASSVDQRREQFF. The CDR3 DNA follows: TGTGCCAGCAGCGTAGACCAACGCCGCGAGCAGTTCTTC.

This clonotype was observed a handful of times. V is TRBV10-3 and J is TRBJ2-2; D not resolved. The CDR3 extends over 14 amino acids. The V gene's germline CDR1 is ENHRY and CDR2 SYGVKD. The V end lost 7 bases, the J end lost 3 bases, and 12 bases lay between the germline ends. This CDR3 is CAITNDTHTGELFF. In DNA form, the CDR3 reads TGTGCCATCACTAATGACACTCACACCGGGGAGCTGTTTTTT.

The CDR3 region is CASSLRAGGPFEQYF. In DNA form, the CDR3 reads TGTGCCAGCAGTTTAAGAGCGGGGGGACCCTTCGAGCAGTACTTC. The chain is built from TRBV12-3 or TRBV12-4 and TRBJ2-7; 9 bases map to TRBD2. The CDR3 loop spans 15 amino acids. Unmatched junction bases numbered 8, after V lost 2 bases and J lost 6 bases.

This chain joins TRBV7-2 and TRBJ1-2, with D possibly being TRBD1 (5 bases). From germline, CDR1 is SGHTA and CDR2 FQGNSA. The V and J ends lost 3 bases and 4 bases respectively, with 12 bases between them. The CDR3 runs to 14 residues. CDR3 sequence reads: CTSSLVAGFYGYTF. Written as DNA, the CDR3 is TGTACCAGCAGCTTGGTAGCAGGGTTCTATGGCTACACCTTC.

The chain links TRBV29-1 to TRBJ1-2, with 7 bases aligning to TRBD1. The germline V gene encodes CDR1 SQVTM and CDR2 ANQGSEA. The CDR3 runs to 14 residues. The trim removed 3 bases at V and 3 bases at J, leaving 7 bases unmatched. The CDR3 loop is CSVESDRAYYGYTF. The CDR3 coding sequence is TGCAGCGTTGAGAGTGACAGGGCTTACTATGGCTACACCTTC.